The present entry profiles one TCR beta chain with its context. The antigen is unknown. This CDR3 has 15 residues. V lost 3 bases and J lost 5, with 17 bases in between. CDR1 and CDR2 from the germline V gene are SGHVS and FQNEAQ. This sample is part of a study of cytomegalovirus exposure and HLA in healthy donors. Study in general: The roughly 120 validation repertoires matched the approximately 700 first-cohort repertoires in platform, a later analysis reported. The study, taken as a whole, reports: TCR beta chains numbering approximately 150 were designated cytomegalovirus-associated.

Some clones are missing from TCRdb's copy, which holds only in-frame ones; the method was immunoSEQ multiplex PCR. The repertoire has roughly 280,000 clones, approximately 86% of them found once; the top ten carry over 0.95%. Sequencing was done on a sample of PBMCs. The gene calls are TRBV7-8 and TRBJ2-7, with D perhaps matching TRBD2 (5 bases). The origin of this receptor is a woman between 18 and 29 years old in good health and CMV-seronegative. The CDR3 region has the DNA TGTGCCAGCAGCTTTTTTTCGAGGGAAGTCCACGAGCAGTACTTC. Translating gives CASSFFSREVHEQYF.